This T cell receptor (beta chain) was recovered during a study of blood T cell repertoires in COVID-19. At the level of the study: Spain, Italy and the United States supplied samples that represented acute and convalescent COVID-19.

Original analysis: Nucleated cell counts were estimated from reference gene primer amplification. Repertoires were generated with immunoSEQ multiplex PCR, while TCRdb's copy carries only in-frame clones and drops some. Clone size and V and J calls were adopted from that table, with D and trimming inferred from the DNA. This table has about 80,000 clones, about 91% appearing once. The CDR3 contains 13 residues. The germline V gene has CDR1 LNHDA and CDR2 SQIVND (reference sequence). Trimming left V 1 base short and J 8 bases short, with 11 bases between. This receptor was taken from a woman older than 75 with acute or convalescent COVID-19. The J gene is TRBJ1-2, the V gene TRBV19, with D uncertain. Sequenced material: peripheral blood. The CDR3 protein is CASSIAREGGYTF. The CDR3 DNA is TGTGCCAGTAGTATAGCGCGGGAGGGCGGCTACACCTTC. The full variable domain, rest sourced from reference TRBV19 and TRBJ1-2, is DGGITQSPKYLFRKEGQNVTLSCEQNLNHDAMYWYRQDPGQGLRLIYYSQIVNDFQKGDIAEGYSVSREKKESFPLTVTSAQKNPTAFYLCASSIAREGGYTFGSGTRLTVV.